A single sample is the source of the 15 T cell receptor beta chains below, sequenced in a study of OX40 agonist ivuxolimab in advanced cancers. Libraries were prepared through the immunoSEQ multiplex PCR assay. In its TCRdb copy, this immuneACCESS table keeps in-frame sequences only and misses some clones. Where compared with another copy, unresolved V genes explain less than half of these, and the others have no known cause. The table for this sample lists tens of thousands of clones; around 87% of them were counted only once. Roughly 3.6% of the sample comes from the top ten. The sample in question was CD4+ or CD8+ T cells sorted from blood, obtained in a trial of the OX40 agonist ivuxolimab. These receptors were obtained from an adult with an advanced solid tumor such as melanoma, head and neck, liver or kidney cancer.

The rearrangement joins TRBV11-1 to TRBJ2-1; 7 bases are shared with TRBD2. V shed 7 bases, J shed 9 bases, and the junction held 18 bases outside the gene matches. The CDR3 covers 16 residues. The germline CDR1 and CDR2 sequences are SGHAT and FQDESV (reference sequence). CDR3 DNA: TGTGCCAGCAACGTGGACGGGGGGAGCGGGGCGGGTGAGCAGTTCTTC. Encoded protein: CASNVDGGSGAGEQFF. The whole variable domain, filled in from reference TRBV11-1 and TRBJ2-1, reads EAEVAQSPRYKITEKSQAVAFWCDPISGHATLYWYRQILGQGPELLVQFQDESVVDDSQLPKDRFSAERLKGVDSTLKIQPAELGDSAMYLCASNVDGGSGAGEQFFGPGTRLTVL.

This sequence joins TRBV9 and TRBJ2-7, with 8 bases identical to TRBD2. After removal of 3 bases from V and 3 bases from J, the junction contained 5 bases not matched to a gene. CDR1 SGDLS and CDR2 YYNGEE come from the germline V gene. CDR3 size: 14 residues. The CDR3 is CASSAGLGYYEQYF. The CDR3 DNA reads as TGTGCCAGCAGCGCGGGACTAGGATACTACGAGCAGTACTTC.

V gene TRBV6-5 combines with J gene TRBJ1-4; TRBD1 matches 7 bases. The CDR3 length is 14 residues. Germline loops: CDR1 MNHEY, CDR2 SVGAGI. With 0 bases clipped from V and 8 bases from J, the junction kept 3 bases outside the gene matches. The CDR3 bases are TGTGCCAGCAGTTACTCGACAGGGAGGGAAAAACTGTTTTTT. This translates into CASSYSTGREKLFF.

The chain links TRBV4-3 to TRBJ1-6; no definite D call. CDR3 length: 18 residues. V gave up 0 bases and J gave up 2 bases, with 14 bases separating them. CDR1 is LGHNA and CDR2 is YSLEER in the germline V gene. CDR3 sequence reads: CASSQEAPHGAYNSPLHF. CDR3 DNA: TGCGCCAGCAGCCAAGAGGCCCCTCACGGAGCCTATAATTCACCCCTCCACTTT.

This rearrangement joins TRBV19 to TRBJ2-3; the match to TRBD2 covers 9 bases. The CDR3 runs 13 residues. With 7 bases clipped from V and 4 bases from J, the junction kept 3 bases outside the gene matches. The germline V gene encodes CDR1 LNHDA and CDR2 SQIVND (reference sequence). The CDR3 DNA sequence: TGTGCCAGTACTGCGGGAGGGGCAGATACGCAGTATTTT. Translated: CASTAGGADTQYF. Full variable domain (outside the CDR3, taken from reference TRBV19 and TRBJ2-3): DGGITQSPKYLFRKEGQNVTLSCEQNLNHDAMYWYRQDPGQGLRLIYYSQIVNDFQKGDIAEGYSVSREKKESFPLTVTSAQKNPTAFYLCASTAGGADTQYFGPGTRLTVL.

The chain couples TRBV19 to TRBJ2-1, with 9 bases matching TRBD2. Germline V gene data show CDR1 as LNHDA and CDR2 as SQIVND (reference sequence). Unmatched junction bases numbered 7, after V lost 3 bases and J lost 1 base. This CDR3 spans 17 amino acids. CDR3 protein: CASSIRTSEISYNEQFF. DNA for the CDR3: TGTGCCAGTAGTATTAGGACTAGCGAAATATCCTACAATGAGCAGTTCTTC.

In its sample, this clone was seen once. The chain links TRBV28 to TRBJ1-3; D might be TRBD1 (5 bases). CDR3 length: 16 amino acids. V was shortened by 6 bases and J by 0 bases, with 15 bases between the two germline ends. Germline loops: CDR1 MDHEN, CDR2 SYDVKM. CDR3 loop: CASSWGRPYSGNTIYF. CDR3 DNA sequence: TGTGCCAGCAGCTGGGGCAGGCCATACTCTGGAAACACCATATATTTT. Variable domain in full (rest from reference TRBV28 and TRBJ1-3): DVKVTQSSRYLVKRTGEKVFLECVQDMDHENMFWYRQDPGLGLRLIYFSYDVKMKEKGDIPEGYSVSREKKERFSLILESASTNQTSMYLCASSWGRPYSGNTIYFGEGSWLTVV.

The chain uses TRBV11-2 and TRBJ2-1, with 9 nucleotides matching TRBD1. With V trimmed by 5 bases and J by 3 bases, 8 bases remained unmatched. This CDR3 is 16 amino acids long. Germline values: CDR1 SGHAT, CDR2 FQNNGV. The CDR3 region is CASSISGTGYYNEQFF. The DNA of the CDR3 is TGTGCCAGCAGCATTTCCGGGACAGGGTACTACAATGAGCAGTTCTTC.

This chain links TRBV2 with TRBJ1-6, with D unclear. The germline V and J ends were trimmed by 2 bases and 10 bases, with 9 bases remaining between them. There are 13 residues in the CDR3. Looked up from germline, CDR1 is SNHLY and CDR2 is FYNNEI. The CDR3 protein is CASSEYFNSPLHF. The CDR3, as DNA: TGTGCCAGCAGTGAATACTTCAACTCACCCCTCCACTTT. Combining the CDR3 with reference TRBV2 and TRBJ1-6 gives the whole variable domain EPEVTQTPSHQVTQMGQEVILRCVPISNHLYFYWYRQILGQKVEFLVSFYNNEISEKSEIFDDQFSVERPDGSNFTLKIRSTKLEDSAMYFCASSEYFNSPLHFGNGTRLTVT.

The chain employs TRBV14 and TRBJ2-3; 8 bases align to TRBD2. CDR1 and CDR2 from the germline V gene are SGHDN and FVKESK. V shed 1 base, J shed 6 bases, and the junction held 6 bases outside the gene matches. The CDR3 runs 15 residues. DNA for the CDR3: TGTGCCAGCAGCCAAGCAGCGGGAGTAGCTGATACGCAGTATTTT. Translated, it gives CASSQAAGVADTQYF.

The CDR3 loop reads CASSFIGASGAQETQYF. The DNA for the CDR3 is TGTGCCAGCAGTTTTATAGGGGCTAGCGGGGCACAAGAGACCCAGTACTTC. The chain has TRBV28 and TRBJ2-5; 9 nucleotides agree with TRBD2. Germline V gene lookup returns CDR1 MDHEN and CDR2 SYDVKM. Trimming at V came to 3 bases and at J to 2 bases, leaving 10 bases not matched to a gene. The CDR3 covers 17 residues.

In this sample, this clone turned up once. The same CDR3 is also encoded by other DNA sequences in this sample. The chain carries TRBV19 and TRBJ2-3; D is perhaps TRBD2 (5 bases). Germline V gene data show CDR1 as LNHDA and CDR2 as SQIVND (reference sequence). This CDR3 contains 13 residues. V lost 8 bases and J lost 2, with 11 bases in between. The CDR3 DNA reads as TGTGCCAGTCGGACTGGACCCACAGATACGCAGTATTTT. This encodes CASRTGPTDTQYF.

This clone appeared a few times. The V gene is TRBV5-8, the J gene TRBJ1-5; tentatively, D is TRBD1 (5 bases). Germline V gene data show CDR1 as SGHTS and CDR2 as YDEGEE. The CDR3 contains 16 residues. Trimming cost V 4 bases and J 6 bases, with 20 bases left between them. The CDR3 loop is CASSPGGAAPGQPQHF. CDR3 sequence (DNA): TGTGCCAGCAGCCCCGGTGGGGCGGCCCCGGGTCAGCCCCAGCATTTT.

CDR3 in DNA: TGTGCCAGCAGTTACGGCGGGAGCGGAGAGACCCAGTACTTC. It specifies CASSYGGSGETQYF. This chain connects TRBV6-5 to TRBJ2-5; 7 bases align to TRBD2. Trimming at V came to 2 bases and at J to 4 bases, leaving 4 bases not matched to a gene. The CDR3 consists of 14 residues. The germline V gene encodes CDR1 MNHEY and CDR2 SVGAGI.

This rearrangement joins TRBV4-1 to TRBJ2-1; D perhaps matches TRBD2 (5 bases). CDR3 size: 14 residues. Trimming left V 0 bases short and J 10 bases short, with 13 bases between. In germline, CDR1 is MGHRA, CDR2 YSYEKL. Here the CDR3 DNA reads TGCGCCAGCAGCCAAGATCTCGCTAGCTTCGAGCAGTTCTTC. This encodes CASSQDLASFEQFF.